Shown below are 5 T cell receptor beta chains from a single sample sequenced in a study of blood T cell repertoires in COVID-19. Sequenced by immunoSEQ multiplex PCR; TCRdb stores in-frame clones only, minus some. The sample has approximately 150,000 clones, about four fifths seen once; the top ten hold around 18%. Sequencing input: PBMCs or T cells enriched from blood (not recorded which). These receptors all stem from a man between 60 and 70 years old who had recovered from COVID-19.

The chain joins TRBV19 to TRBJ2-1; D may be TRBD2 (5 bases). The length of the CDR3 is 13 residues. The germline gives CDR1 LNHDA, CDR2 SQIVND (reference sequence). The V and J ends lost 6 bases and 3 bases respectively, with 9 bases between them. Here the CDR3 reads CASSPRVYNEQFF. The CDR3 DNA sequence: TGTGCCAGTAGCCCGAGGGTCTACAATGAGCAGTTCTTC. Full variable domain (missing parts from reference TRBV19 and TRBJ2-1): DGGITQSPKYLFRKEGQNVTLSCEQNLNHDAMYWYRQDPGQGLRLIYYSQIVNDFQKGDIAEGYSVSREKKESFPLTVTSAQKNPTAFYLCASSPRVYNEQFFGPGTRLTVL.

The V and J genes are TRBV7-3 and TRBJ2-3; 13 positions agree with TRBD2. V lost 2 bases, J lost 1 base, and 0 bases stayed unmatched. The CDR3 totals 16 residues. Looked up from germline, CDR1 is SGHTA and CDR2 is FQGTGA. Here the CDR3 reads CASSLGTSGGTDTQYF. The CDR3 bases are TGTGCCAGCAGCTTAGGGACTAGCGGGGGCACAGATACGCAGTATTTT.

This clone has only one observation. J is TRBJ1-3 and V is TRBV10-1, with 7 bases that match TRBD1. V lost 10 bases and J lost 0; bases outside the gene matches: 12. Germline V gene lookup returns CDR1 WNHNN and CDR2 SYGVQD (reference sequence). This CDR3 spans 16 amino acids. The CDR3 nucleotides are TGCGCCATTCCCCTTTGGGACAGTCGCTCTGGAAACACCATATATTTT. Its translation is CAIPLWDSRSGNTIYF.

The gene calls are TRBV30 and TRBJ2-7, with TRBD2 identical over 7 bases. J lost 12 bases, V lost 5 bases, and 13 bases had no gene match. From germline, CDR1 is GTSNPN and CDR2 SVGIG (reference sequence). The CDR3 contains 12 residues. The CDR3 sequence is CAWETTSLGVYF. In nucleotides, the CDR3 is TGTGCCTGGGAGACGACTAGCTTGGGAGTGTACTTC.

The chain's CDR3 is CASCGLAGGVEQFF. DNA for the CDR3: TGTGCCAGTTGTGGACTAGCGGGAGGGGTTGAGCAGTTCTTC. The chain carries TRBV19 and TRBJ2-1; 15 positions match TRBD2. The CDR3 runs 14 residues. With 8 bases clipped from V and 9 bases from J, the junction kept 5 bases outside the gene matches. The germline V gene encodes CDR1 LNHDA and CDR2 SQIVND (reference sequence). Looking up the rest from reference TRBV19 and TRBJ2-1 gives the full variable domain: DGGITQSPKYLFRKEGQNVTLSCEQNLNHDAMYWYRQDPGQGLRLIYYSQIVNDFQKGDIAEGYSVSREKKESFPLTVTSAQKNPTAFYLCASCGLAGGVEQFFGPGTRLTVL.